The present T cell receptor (beta chain) was sequenced within a study of response to subunit inactivated influenza vaccine. Points from the study as a whole: After each seasonal influenza vaccination, few new T cells are recruited, the authors suggested.

The germline gives CDR1 SEHNR, CDR2 FQNEAQ (reference sequence). The germline V and J ends were trimmed by 5 bases and 9 bases, with 16 bases remaining between them. This CDR3 is 13 amino acids long. MiXCR was run by TCRdb on the RT-PCR reads, yielding one entry per CDR3 protein. The sample includes about 520,000 distinct CDR3 sequences, 25% of them seen just once. Details on this clonotype: Its antigen is unidentified.

The chain uses TRBV7-9 and TRBJ1-1; D not certain. The TCR comes from a man aged 45-65 years who received an inactivated influenza vaccine. The sequences come from CD4+ T cells sorted from PBMCs, collected 4 to 6 days after vaccination. CDR3 DNA: TGTGCCAGCAGCCACCTCGGGCCTTCGAAAGCTTTCTTT. Amino acids: CASSHLGPSKAFF.